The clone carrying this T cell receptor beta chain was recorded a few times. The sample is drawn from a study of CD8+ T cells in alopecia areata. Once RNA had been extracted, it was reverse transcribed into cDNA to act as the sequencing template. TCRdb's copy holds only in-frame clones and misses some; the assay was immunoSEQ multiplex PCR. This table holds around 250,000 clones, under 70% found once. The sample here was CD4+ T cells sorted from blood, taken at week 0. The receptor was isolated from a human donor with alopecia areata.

In DNA form, the CDR3 reads TGCAGCGCTAACAGGGGGTACAATGAGCAGTTCTTC. Translating gives CSANRGYNEQFF. The chain recombines TRBV29-1 with TRBJ2-1; 8 bases align to TRBD1. The germline V gene encodes CDR1 SQVTM and CDR2 ANQGSEA. This CDR3 is built from 12 residues. Unmatched junction bases numbered 3, after V lost 7 bases and J lost 4 bases.